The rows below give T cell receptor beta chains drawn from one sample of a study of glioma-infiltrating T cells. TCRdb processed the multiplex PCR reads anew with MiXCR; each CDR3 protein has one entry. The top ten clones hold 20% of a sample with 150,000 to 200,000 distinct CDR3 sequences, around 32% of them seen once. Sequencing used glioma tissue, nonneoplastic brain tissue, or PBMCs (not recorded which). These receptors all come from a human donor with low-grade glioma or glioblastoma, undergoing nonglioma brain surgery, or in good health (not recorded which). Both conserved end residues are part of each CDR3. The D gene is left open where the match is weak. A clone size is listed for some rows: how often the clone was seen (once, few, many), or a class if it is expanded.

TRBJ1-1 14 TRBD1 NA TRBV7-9 CASSRIQGGTETFF TGTGCCAGCAGCCGCATACAGGGGGGGACTGAAACTTTCTTT
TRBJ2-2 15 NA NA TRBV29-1 CSVEEASGQAGELFF TGCAGCGTTGAAGAGGCAAGCGGTCAGGCCGGGGAGCTGTTTTTT
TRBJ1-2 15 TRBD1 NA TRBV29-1 CSVATRDRPNYGYTF TGCAGCGTCGCTACCCGGGACAGACCTAACTATGGCTACACCTTC
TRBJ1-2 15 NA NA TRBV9 CASSPPGGRARGYTF TGTGCCAGCAGCCCCCCCGGAGGCAGGGCGCGTGGCTACACCTTC
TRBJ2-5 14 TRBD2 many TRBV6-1 CASQAGDAQETQYF TGTGCCAGCCAAGCGGGAGACGCTCAAGAGACCCAGTACTTC
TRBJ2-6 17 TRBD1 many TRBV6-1 CASSTGQILSGANVLTF TGTGCCAGCAGTACGGGACAGATCCTTTCTGGGGCCAACGTCCTGACTTTC
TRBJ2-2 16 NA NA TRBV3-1 CASSQGRQATTGELFF TGTGCCAGCAGCCAAGGTAGGCAGGCAACCACCGGGGAGCTGTTTTTT
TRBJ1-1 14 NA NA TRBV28 CDSEERSRGPEAFF TGTGACAGCGAAGAACGAAGCAGGGGACCTGAAGCTTTCTTT
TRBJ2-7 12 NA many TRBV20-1 CSASTSGDEQYF TGCAGTGCTAGTACGTCAGGGGACGAGCAGTACTTC
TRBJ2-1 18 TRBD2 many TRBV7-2 CASSFYTMTSGRNFEQFF TGTGCCAGCAGCTTTTACACGATGACTAGCGGGAGAAACTTTGAGCAGTTCTTC
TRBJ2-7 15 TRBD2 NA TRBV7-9 CASSYLLAGSYEQYF TGTGCCAGCAGCTACCTACTAGCGGGTAGTTACGAGCAGTACTTC
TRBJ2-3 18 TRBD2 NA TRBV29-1 CSVPGTSGLARGTDTQYF TGCAGCGTCCCCGGGACTAGCGGGCTAGCCCGGGGCACAGATACGCAGTATTTT
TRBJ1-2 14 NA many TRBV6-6 CASSYGQGRVGYTF TGTGCCAGCAGTTACGGCCAGGGAAGGGTTGGCTACACCTTC
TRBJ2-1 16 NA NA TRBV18 CASSPLGRSSYNEQFF TGTGCCAGCTCACCTCTTGGGCGTAGCTCCTACAATGAGCAGTTCTTC
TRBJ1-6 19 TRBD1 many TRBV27 CASSPGTGQPSSYNSPLHF TGTGCCAGCAGTCCCGGGACGGGACAGCCAAGCTCCTATAATTCACCCCTCCACTTT
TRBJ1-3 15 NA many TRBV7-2 CASSLNRGDGNTIYF TGTGCCAGCAGCTTAAACCGGGGCGATGGAAACACCATATATTTT
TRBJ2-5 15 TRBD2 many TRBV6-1 CASTAGGAEKETQYF TGTGCCAGCACCGCGGGGGGGGCCGAAAAAGAGACCCAGTACTTC
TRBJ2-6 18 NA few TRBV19 CASSIGWRGLTGANVLTF TGTGCCAGTAGTATCGGCTGGAGGGGGTTGACTGGGGCCAACGTCCTGACTTTC
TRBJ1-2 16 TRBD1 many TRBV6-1 CASSEGMGTVNYGYTF TGTGCCAGCAGTGAAGGAATGGGGACAGTCAACTATGGCTACACCTTC
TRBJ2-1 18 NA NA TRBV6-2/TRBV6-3 CASSYSIGPGSFYNEQFF TGTGCCAGCAGTTACTCGATCGGACCCGGATCGTTTTATAATGAGCAGTTCTTC
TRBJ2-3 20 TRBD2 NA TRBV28 CASSSNFRTSGKERADTQYF TGTGCCAGCAGTAGTAATTTCCGGACTAGCGGGAAAGAAAGAGCAGATACGCAGTATTTT
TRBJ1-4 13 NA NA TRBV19 CASSTDGNEKLFF TGTGCCAGTAGTACCGACGGAAATGAAAAACTGTTTTTT
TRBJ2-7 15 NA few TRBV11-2 CASSLERSLFYEQYF TGTGCCAGCAGCTTAGAGCGCAGTCTATTCTACGAGCAGTACTTC
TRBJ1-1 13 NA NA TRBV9 CASSEQMNTVAFF TGTGCCAGCAGCGAACAGATGAACACTGTAGCTTTCTTT
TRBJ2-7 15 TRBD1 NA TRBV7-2 CTSSLETGGVYEQYF TGTACCAGCAGCTTAGAGACAGGGGGGGTCTACGAGCAGTACTTC